This T cell receptor (beta chain) is from a study of cytomegalovirus exposure and HLA in healthy donors. A multiplex PCR was run with 60 Vbeta primers and 13 Jbeta primers. The data were produced by immunoSEQ multiplex PCR, yet TCRdb's version contains in-frame clones alone and is incomplete. Seen here are under 200,000 clones, 60% to 75% observed once, and the top ten hold almost 3%. Looked up from germline, CDR1 is SEHNR and CDR2 is FQNEAQ (reference sequence). The V gene end was trimmed by 5 bases and the J gene end by 0 bases; junction bases not matched to a gene: 11. The CDR3 totals 17 residues.

This TCR was recovered from a woman aged 45-65 years in good health and CMV-seropositive. The specimen sequenced was PBMCs. This chain uses TRBV7-9 with TRBJ2-7; TRBD1 matches at 9 bases. The CDR3 is CASSPALGTGISYEQYF. The DNA of the CDR3 is TGTGCCAGCAGCCCCGCCCTAGGGACAGGGATCTCCTACGAGCAGTACTTC.